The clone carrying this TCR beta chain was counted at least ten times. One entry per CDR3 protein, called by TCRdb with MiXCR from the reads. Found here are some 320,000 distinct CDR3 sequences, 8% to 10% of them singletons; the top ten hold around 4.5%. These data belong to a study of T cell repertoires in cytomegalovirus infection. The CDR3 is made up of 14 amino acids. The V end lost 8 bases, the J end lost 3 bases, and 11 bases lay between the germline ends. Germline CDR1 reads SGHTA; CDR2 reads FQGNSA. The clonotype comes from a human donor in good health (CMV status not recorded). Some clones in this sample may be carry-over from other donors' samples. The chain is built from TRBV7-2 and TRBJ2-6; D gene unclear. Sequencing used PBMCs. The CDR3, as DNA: TGTGCCAGCCAGCCGGGTGGTGGGGCCAACGTCCTGACTTTC. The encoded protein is CASQPGGGANVLTF.